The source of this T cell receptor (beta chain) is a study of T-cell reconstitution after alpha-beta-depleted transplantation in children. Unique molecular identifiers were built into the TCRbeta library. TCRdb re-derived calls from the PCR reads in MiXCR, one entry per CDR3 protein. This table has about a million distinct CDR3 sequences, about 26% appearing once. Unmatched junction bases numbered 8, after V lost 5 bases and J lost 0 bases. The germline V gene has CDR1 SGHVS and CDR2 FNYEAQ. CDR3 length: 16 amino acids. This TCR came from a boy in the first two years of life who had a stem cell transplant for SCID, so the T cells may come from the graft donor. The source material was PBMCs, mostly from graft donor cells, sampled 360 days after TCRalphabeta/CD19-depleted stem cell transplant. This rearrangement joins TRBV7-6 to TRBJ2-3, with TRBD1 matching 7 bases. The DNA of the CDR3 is TGTGCCAGCAGCCCAGAGACAGGGTATAGCACAGATACGCAGTATTTT. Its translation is CASSPETGYSTDTQYF.